The rows below give T cell receptor beta chains drawn from one sample of a study of OX40 agonist ivuxolimab in advanced cancers. The data were produced by immunoSEQ multiplex PCR, yet TCRdb's version contains in-frame clones alone and is incomplete. The profile covers 80,000 to 100,000 clones, with 75% to 90% appearing a single time and 0.82% taken by the ten largest. Specimen: CD4+ or CD8+ T cells sorted from blood, collected in a trial of the OX40 agonist ivuxolimab. These receptors were taken from an adult with an advanced solid tumor such as melanoma, head and neck, liver or kidney cancer. Each CDR3 is given with its conserved first and last residue. A D gene is named only where the DNA matches it firmly. Expanded clones are given a class, and other clones once, few, many or no size at all.

d_call clone_size j_call v_call cdr3_aa cdr3_nt
- - TRBJ1-1 TRBV6-1 CASSTEVGLQAFF TGTGCCAGCAGTACTGAGGTGGGGTTGCAAGCTTTCTTT
- - TRBJ1-1 TRBV19 CASSISGGRAAEAFF TGTGCCAGTAGTATATCTGGGGGGCGGGCAGCTGAAGCTTTCTTT
TRBD1 - TRBJ2-1 TRBV30 CAWQTGVAYNEQFF TGTGCCTGGCAGACAGGGGTCGCCTACAATGAGCAGTTCTTC
- - TRBJ2-3 TRBV7-2 CASSSLTRTDTQYF TGTGCCAGCAGCTCCTTGACCAGGACAGATACGCAGTATTTT
- - TRBJ2-4 TRBV13 CASSLMSGQGNIQYF TGTGCCAGCAGCTTAATGTCGGGGCAGGGTAACATTCAGTACTTC
TRBD1 - TRBJ1-6 TRBV30 CALAGQEDSPLHF TGTGCACTAGCGGGACAGGAGGATTCACCCCTCCACTTT
- few TRBJ2-2 TRBV30 CALRDRPNTGELFF TGTGCCTTGCGGGACAGACCGAACACCGGGGAGCTGTTTTTT
- - TRBJ1-1 TRBV28 CASSLLGWNTEAFF TGTGCCAGCAGTTTATTGGGTTGGAACACTGAAGCTTTCTTT
TRBD2 - TRBJ2-2 TRBV5-4 CASSLRTSGGRAGELFF TGTGCCAGCAGCCTCAGGACTAGCGGGGGGCGGGCCGGGGAGCTGTTTTTT
TRBD2 - TRBJ2-1 TRBV4-1 CASSHLSIVAGDNEQFF TGCGCCAGCAGCCATCTCTCGATAGTAGCGGGAGATAATGAGCAGTTCTTC
- - TRBJ1-6 TRBV19 CASSLQKVGSPLHF TGTGCCAGTAGTCTACAGAAAGTAGGTTCACCCCTCCACTTT
TRBD1 once TRBJ1-1 TRBV19 CASSIRQGAGTEAFF TGTGCCAGTAGTATCAGACAGGGGGCGGGCACTGAAGCTTTCTTT
TRBD2 - TRBJ2-1 TRBV30 CAWSVGISGKNEQFF TGTGCCTGGAGTGTAGGGATTAGCGGGAAAAATGAGCAGTTCTTC
TRBD2 once TRBJ2-5 TRBV7-9 CASSQSGLAGGRETQYF TGTGCCAGCAGCCAAAGTGGACTAGCGGGAGGGCGAGAGACCCAGTACTTC
- - TRBJ1-1 TRBV7-2 CASSLVAGSTEAFF TGTGCCAGCAGCTTAGTCGCAGGGAGCACTGAAGCTTTCTTT
TRBD1 - TRBJ1-1 TRBV6-4 CASRAPTGGVAFF TGTGCCAGCAGGGCCCCGACAGGGGGTGTAGCTTTCTTT
- - TRBJ2-2 TRBV6-1 CASSGGNANTGELFF TGTGCCAGCAGTGGAGGGAACGCGAACACCGGGGAGCTGTTTTTT
- - TRBJ2-3 TRBV5-1 CASSSVTGRSTDTQYF TGCGCCAGCAGCTCAGTAACTGGCAGGAGCACAGATACGCAGTATTTT
TRBD1 once TRBJ1-1 TRBV19 CASRKGAVGNTEAFF TGTGCCAGTAGAAAGGGGGCAGTCGGAAACACTGAAGCTTTCTTT
TRBD2 once TRBJ2-1 TRBV7-9 CASSYPGTTGSEQFF TGTGCCAGCAGTTACCCCGGGACTACAGGAAGTGAGCAGTTCTTC
TRBD2 - TRBJ2-3 TRBV11-1 CASSLDGGRVDTQYF TGTGCCAGCAGCTTAGACGGCGGGAGGGTAGATACGCAGTATTTT
- - TRBJ2-2 TRBV18 CASSPGTKGTNTGELFF TGTGCCAGCTCCCCTGGGACAAAAGGGACGAACACCGGGGAGCTGTTTTTT
TRBD2 - TRBJ2-3 TRBV29-1 CSVAGTSGTDTQYF TGCAGCGTTGCCGGGACTAGCGGCACAGATACGCAGTATTTT
TRBD2 few TRBJ2-1 TRBV19 CASIDSGRASYNEQFF TGTGCCAGTATCGATAGCGGGAGGGCCTCCTACAATGAGCAGTTCTTC
TRBD2 few TRBJ2-3 TRBV30 CARRGLAGGADTQYF TGTGCCCGGCGGGGACTAGCGGGTGGGGCAGATACGCAGTATTTT
- - TRBJ2-3 TRBV6-5 CASSYSDRRDTQYF TGTGCCAGCAGTTACTCGGACAGACGGGATACGCAGTATTTT
TRBD1 - TRBJ1-4 TRBV7-2 CASSSGQGLGMFF TGTGCCAGCAGCTCGGGACAGGGCTTAGGAATGTTTTTT
- - TRBJ1-1 TRBV6-5 CASSSEGSSGTEAFF TGTGCCAGCAGTTCAGAAGGGAGCTCGGGCACTGAAGCTTTCTTT
- - TRBJ1-2 TRBV6-5 CASSWSGGLNYGYTF TGTGCCAGCAGTTGGTCCGGGGGGCTAAACTATGGCTACACCTTC
- - TRBJ2-1 TRBV9 CASSPQVGSYNEQFF TGTGCCAGCAGTCCTCAGGTTGGGTCCTACAATGAGCAGTTCTTC
- - TRBJ1-6 TRBV11-2 CASRRVEGNNSPLHF TGTGCCAGCAGAAGAGTGGAGGGAAACAATTCACCCCTCCACTTT
- - TRBJ2-2 TRBV11-1 CASSLIGSIGELFF TGTGCCAGCAGCTTAATAGGGTCTATCGGGGAGCTGTTTTTT
- - TRBJ1-2 TRBV29-1 CSVDGGSSGYTF TGCAGCGTTGACGGAGGCAGCTCGGGCTACACCTTC
TRBD2 - TRBJ2-1 TRBV6-5 CASSRLAGAYNEQFF TGTGCCAGCAGTAGACTAGCGGGGGCCTACAATGAGCAGTTCTTC
- - TRBJ1-5 TRBV28 CASRFQGNLAQPQHF TGTGCCAGCAGGTTTCAGGGGAATTTGGCTCAGCCCCAGCATTTT
- - TRBJ2-3 TRBV7-8 CASSSPPDYQTQYF TGTGCCAGCAGCTCCCCCCCGGACTACCAAACGCAGTATTTT
TRBD1 - TRBJ1-6 TRBV7-9 CASSSGQGAGSPLHF TGTGCCAGCAGCTCGGGACAGGGGGCGGGATCACCCCTCCACTTT
- - TRBJ1-1 TRBV28 CASTSTGQASDEAFF TGTGCCAGCACCTCTACCGGCCAGGCCTCTGACGAAGCTTTCTTT
- - TRBJ1-3 TRBV2 CASSERGNSGNTIYF TGTGCCAGCAGTGAACGCGGAAACTCTGGAAACACCATATATTTT
TRBD2 - TRBJ2-4 TRBV30 CAWRAGGPNIQYF TGTGCCTGGAGGGCGGGAGGGCCAAACATTCAGTACTTC
TRBD1 - TRBJ1-2 TRBV6-5 CASIASGGNYGYTF TGTGCCAGCATCGCCTCAGGGGGCAACTATGGCTACACCTTC
- - TRBJ2-1 TRBV11-3 CASSSGTYNEQFF TGTGCCAGCAGTTCCGGGACATACAATGAGCAGTTCTTC
- - TRBJ1-6 TRBV28 CASHPQTYNSPLHF TGTGCCAGCCATCCGCAAACTTATAATTCACCCCTCCACTTT
- - TRBJ2-6 TRBV7-2 CASSRDSTSGANVLTF TGTGCCAGCAGCCGCGACTCCACCTCTGGGGCCAACGTCCTGACTTTC
TRBD2 once TRBJ2-5 TRBV5-1 CASSPSLAGLRETQYF TGCGCCAGCAGCCCGAGTCTAGCGGGACTGAGGGAGACCCAGTACTTC
- - TRBJ2-6 TRBV28 CASSFRGSSGANVLTF TGTGCCAGCAGTTTTAGGGGTAGCTCTGGGGCCAACGTCCTGACTTTC
- - TRBJ1-4 TRBV10-3 CAISDAQGFEKLFF TGTGCCATCAGTGATGCCCAGGGCTTCGAAAAACTGTTTTTT
TRBD2 once TRBJ2-7 TRBV7-8 CASSRGGSSYEQYF TGTGCCAGCAGCCGCGGGGGGAGCTCCTACGAGCAGTACTTC
- - TRBJ1-3 TRBV30 CAWTLSGGHTIYF TGTGCCTGGACTCTTTCCGGGGGCCACACCATATATTTT
TRBD1 - TRBJ1-2 TRBV29-1 CSVDPQGVHGYTF TGCAGCGTTGATCCACAGGGGGTCCATGGCTACACCTTC
- - TRBJ1-4 TRBV29-1 CSVDDANEKLFF TGCAGCGTTGATGACGCTAATGAAAAACTGTTTTTT
- - TRBJ2-2 TRBV28 CASSYRGGTGELFF TGTGCCAGCAGTTACAGGGGAGGCACCGGGGAGCTGTTTTTT
- - TRBJ1-2 TRBV28 CATSTDFNYGYTF TGTGCCACCTCGACAGATTTTAACTATGGCTACACCTTC
- - TRBJ1-2 TRBV5-4 CASRQSDNYGYTF TGTGCCAGTCGACAGTCGGATAACTATGGCTACACCTTC
- - TRBJ1-5 TRBV27 CASRFLGASQPQHF TGTGCCAGCAGGTTTTTAGGGGCGAGTCAGCCCCAGCATTTT
- - TRBJ1-2 TRBV29-1 CSTQGRGANYGYTF TGCAGCACCCAAGGACGGGGAGCTAACTATGGCTACACCTTC
TRBD1 once TRBJ1-5 TRBV7-9 CASSYGTGDSNQPQHF TGTGCCAGCAGCTACGGGACAGGGGATAGCAATCAGCCCCAGCATTTT
- - TRBJ2-6 TRBV27 CASSKRGGGANVLTF TGTGCCAGCAGTAAAAGGGGAGGTGGGGCCAACGTCCTGACTTTC